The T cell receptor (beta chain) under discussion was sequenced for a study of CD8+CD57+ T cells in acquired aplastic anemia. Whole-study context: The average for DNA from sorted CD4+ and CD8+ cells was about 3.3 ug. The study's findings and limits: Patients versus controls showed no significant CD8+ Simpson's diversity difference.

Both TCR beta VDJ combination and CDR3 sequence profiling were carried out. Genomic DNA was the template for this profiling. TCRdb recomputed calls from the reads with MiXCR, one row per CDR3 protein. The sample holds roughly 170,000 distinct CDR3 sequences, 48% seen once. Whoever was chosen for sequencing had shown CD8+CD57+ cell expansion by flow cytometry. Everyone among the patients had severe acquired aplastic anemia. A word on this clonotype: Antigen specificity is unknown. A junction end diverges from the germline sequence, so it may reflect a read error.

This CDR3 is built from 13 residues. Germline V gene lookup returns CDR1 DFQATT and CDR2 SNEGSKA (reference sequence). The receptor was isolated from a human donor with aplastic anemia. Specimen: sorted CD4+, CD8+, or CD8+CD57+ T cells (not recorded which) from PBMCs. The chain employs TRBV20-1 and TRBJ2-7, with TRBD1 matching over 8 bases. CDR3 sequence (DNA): TGCAGTGCGCACCTCGGACAGGGCAACGAGCAGCACTTC. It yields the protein CSAHLGQGNEQHF.